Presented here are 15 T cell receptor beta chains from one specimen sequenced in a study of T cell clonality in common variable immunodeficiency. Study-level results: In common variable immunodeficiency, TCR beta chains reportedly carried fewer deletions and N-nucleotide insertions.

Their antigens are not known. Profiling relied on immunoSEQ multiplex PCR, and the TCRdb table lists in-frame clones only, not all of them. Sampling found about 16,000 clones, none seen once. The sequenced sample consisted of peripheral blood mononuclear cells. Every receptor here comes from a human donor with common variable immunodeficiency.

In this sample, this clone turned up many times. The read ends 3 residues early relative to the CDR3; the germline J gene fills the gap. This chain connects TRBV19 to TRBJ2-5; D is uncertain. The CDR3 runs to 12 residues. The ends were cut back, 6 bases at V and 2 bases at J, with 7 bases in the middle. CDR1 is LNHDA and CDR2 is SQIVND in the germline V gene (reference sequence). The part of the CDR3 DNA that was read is TGTGCCAGTAGGGGCTCTCAAGAGACC. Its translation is CASRGSQET. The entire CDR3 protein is CASRGSQETQYF.

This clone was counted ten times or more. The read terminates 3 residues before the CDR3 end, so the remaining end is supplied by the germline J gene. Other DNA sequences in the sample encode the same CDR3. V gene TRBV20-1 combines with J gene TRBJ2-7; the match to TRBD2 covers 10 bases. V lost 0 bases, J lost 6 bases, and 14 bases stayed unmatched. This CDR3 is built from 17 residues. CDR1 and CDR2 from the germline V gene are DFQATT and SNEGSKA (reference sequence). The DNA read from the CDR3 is TGCAGTGCTAGAGATATGCTAGCGGGAGTGCCGACGGTCGAG. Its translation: CSARDMLAGVPTVE. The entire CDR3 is CSARDMLAGVPTVEQYF.

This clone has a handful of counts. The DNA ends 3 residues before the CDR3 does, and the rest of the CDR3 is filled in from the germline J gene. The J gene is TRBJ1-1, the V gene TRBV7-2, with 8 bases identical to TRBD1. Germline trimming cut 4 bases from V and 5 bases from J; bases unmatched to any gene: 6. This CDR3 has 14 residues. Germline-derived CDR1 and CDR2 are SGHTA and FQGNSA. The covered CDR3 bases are TGTGCCAGCAGCTGGCAGGGGGCGCAAACTGAA. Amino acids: CASSWQGAQTE. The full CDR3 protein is CASSWQGAQTEAFF.

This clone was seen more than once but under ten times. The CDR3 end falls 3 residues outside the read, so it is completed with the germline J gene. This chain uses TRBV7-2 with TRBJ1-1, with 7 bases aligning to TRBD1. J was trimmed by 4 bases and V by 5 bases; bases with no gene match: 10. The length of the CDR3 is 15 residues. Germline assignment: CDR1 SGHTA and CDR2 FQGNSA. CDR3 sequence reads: CASSLGLRGPTEAFF. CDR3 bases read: TGTGCCAGCAGCCTAGGACTAAGGGGGCCCACTGAA.

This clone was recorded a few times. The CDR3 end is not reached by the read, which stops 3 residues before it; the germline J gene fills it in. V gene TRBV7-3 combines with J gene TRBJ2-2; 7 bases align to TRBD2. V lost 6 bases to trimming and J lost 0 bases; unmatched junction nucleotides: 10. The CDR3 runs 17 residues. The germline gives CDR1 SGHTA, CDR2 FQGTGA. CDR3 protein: CASRPRGGGTNTGELFF. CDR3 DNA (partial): TGTGCCAGCAGACCCCGCGGCGGGGGTACGAACACCGGGGAG.

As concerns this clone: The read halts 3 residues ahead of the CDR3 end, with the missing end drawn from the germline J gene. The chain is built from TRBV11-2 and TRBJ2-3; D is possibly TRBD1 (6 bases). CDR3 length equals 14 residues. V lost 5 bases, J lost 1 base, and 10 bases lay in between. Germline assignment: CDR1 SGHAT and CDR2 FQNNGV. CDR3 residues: CASSRDTGTDTQYF. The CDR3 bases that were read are TGTGCCAGCAGCCGGGACACCGGCACAGATACG.

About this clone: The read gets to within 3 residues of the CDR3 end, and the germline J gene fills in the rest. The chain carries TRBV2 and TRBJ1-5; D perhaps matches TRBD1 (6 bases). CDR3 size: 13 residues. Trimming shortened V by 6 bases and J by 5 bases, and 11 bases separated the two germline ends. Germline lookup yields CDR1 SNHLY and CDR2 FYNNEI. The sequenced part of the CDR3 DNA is TGTGCCAGCAGAAACAGGGAAGATCAGCCC. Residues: CASRNREDQP. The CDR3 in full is CASRNREDQPQHF.

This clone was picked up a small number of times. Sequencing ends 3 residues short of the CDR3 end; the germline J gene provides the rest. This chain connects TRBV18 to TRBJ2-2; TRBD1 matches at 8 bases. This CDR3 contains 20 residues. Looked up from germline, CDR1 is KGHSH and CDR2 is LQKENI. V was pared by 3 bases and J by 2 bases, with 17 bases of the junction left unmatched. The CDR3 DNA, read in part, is TGTGCCAGCTCACCTACCGTAGAGACAGGGGTGGTCGCTAACACCGGGGAG. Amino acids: CASSPTVETGVVANTGE. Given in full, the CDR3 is CASSPTVETGVVANTGELFF.

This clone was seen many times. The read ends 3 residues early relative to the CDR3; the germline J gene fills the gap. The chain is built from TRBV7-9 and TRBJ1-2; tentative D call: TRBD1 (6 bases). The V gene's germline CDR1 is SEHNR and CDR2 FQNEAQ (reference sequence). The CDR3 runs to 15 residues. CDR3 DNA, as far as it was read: TGTGCCAGCAGCTTAGGGGACAACCGGGCCTCCGGC. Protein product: CASSLGDNRASG. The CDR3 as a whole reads CASSLGDNRASGYTF.

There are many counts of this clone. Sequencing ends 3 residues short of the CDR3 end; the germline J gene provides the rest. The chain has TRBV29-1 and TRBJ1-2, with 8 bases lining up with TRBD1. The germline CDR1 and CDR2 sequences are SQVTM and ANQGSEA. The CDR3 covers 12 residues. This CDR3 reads CSVVGTGWGYTF. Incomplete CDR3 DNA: TGCAGCGTTGTGGGGACAGGCTGGGGC.

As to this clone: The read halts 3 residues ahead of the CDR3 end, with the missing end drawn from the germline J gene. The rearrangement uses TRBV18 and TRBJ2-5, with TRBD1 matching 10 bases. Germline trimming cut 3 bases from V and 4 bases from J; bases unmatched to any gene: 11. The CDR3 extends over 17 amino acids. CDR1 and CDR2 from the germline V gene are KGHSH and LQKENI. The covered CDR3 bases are TGTGCCAGCTCACCCTTCGAGTGGACAGGGGGAGGAGAGACC. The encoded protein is CASSPFEWTGGGET. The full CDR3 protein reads CASSPFEWTGGGETQYF.

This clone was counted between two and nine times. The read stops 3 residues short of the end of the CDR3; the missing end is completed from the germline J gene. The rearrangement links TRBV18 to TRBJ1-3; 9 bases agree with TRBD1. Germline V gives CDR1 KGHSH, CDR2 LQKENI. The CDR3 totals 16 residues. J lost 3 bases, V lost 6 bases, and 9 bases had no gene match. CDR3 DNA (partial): TGTGCCAGCTCGCCGCTCGGGACAGGGCATGGAAACACC. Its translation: CASSPLGTGHGNT. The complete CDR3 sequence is CASSPLGTGHGNTIYF.

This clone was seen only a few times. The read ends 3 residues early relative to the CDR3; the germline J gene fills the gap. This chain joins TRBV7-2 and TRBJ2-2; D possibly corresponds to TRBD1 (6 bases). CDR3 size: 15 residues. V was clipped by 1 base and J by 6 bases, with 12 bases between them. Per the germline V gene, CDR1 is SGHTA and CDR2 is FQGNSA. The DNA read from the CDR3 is TGTGCCAGCAGCTTAGGGGGGCAGGGTGCCGGGGAG. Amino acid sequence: CASSLGGQGAGE. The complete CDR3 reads CASSLGGQGAGELFF.

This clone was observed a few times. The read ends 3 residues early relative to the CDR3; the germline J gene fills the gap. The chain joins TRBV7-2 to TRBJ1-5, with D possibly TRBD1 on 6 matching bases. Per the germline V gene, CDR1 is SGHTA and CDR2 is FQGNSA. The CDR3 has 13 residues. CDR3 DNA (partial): TGTGCCAGCAGCTTGGGGGCTTTAGGTCCC. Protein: CASSLGALGP. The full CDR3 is CASSLGALGPQHF. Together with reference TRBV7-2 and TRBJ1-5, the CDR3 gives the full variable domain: GAGVSQSPSNKVTEKGKDVELRCDPISGHTALYWYRQSLGQGLEFLIYFQGNSAPDKSGLPSDRFSAERTGGSVSTLTIQRTQQEDSAVYLCASSLGALGPQHFGDGTRLSIL.

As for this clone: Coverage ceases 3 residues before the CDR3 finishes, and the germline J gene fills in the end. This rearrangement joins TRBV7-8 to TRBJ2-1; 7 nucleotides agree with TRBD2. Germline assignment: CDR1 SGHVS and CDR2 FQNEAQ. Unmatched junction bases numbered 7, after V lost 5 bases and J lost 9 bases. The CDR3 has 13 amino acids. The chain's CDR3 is CASSDPSGIEQFF. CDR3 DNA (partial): TGTGCCAGCAGCGACCCGAGCGGGATTGAG.